Here is one T cell receptor beta chain with its context. The junction had 1 base not matched to a gene; V was cut back by 3 bases and J by 7 bases. The CDR3 runs 13 residues. This specimen comes from a study of blood T cell repertoires in COVID-19. Study overall: The United States, Italy and Spain were the sources of the acute and convalescent COVID-19 samples. Sources were T cells, B-cell-depleted T cells, or PBMCs; the material itself was cDNA or gDNA.

As originally analysed: Nucleated cell number was recorded as an estimate derived from reference gene primer amplification. Profiling relied on immunoSEQ multiplex PCR, and the TCRdb table lists in-frame clones only, not all of them. V, J and clone size derive from that table, while D and trimming were established from the DNA sequence. This table has fewer than 200,000 clones, about four fifths appearing once. Source material: peripheral blood. The sequence was obtained from a woman in her sixties with COVID-19, enrolled during active disease. V usage is TRBV12-3 or TRBV12-4 and J usage is TRBJ2-1, with 9 bases fitting TRBD1. The CDR3 spells CASSLGQGNEQFF. CDR3 nucleotide sequence: TGTGCCAGCAGTTTGGGACAGGGTAATGAGCAGTTCTTC.